These T cell receptor beta chains were read from a single sample in a study of long-term antiretroviral therapy in people with HIV. Clones were sequenced by immunoSEQ multiplex PCR, and TCRdb holds only the in-frame ones, with some missing. The table lists approximately 32,000 clones, roughly 85% of them singletons. Specimen: unsorted PBMCs, collected 0.4 years before starting antiretroviral therapy. Receptors originate from a man aged 18 to 30 with HIV. Both conserved end residues are part of each CDR3. The order of the fields is V gene, D gene, clone size, J gene, CDR3 DNA, CDR3 protein. The D gene is left open where the match is weak. Size tells how often a clone was seen (once, few, many) or the class of an expanded clone, and some rows leave it out.

v_gene: TRBV13
d_gene: .
abundance: .
j_gene: TRBJ1-2
CDR3nt: TGTGCCAGCAGCTTAGCAGGGGACTATGGCTACACCTTC
CDR3aa: CASSLAGDYGYTF

v_gene: TRBV7-7
d_gene: .
abundance: few
j_gene: TRBJ2-7
CDR3nt: TGTGCTAGCAGCTTAGCGGAAGACCACGAGCAGTACTTC
CDR3aa: CASSLAEDHEQYF

v_gene: TRBV6-1
d_gene: .
abundance: .
j_gene: TRBJ1-1
CDR3nt: TGTGCCAGCAGAGGAACCCCCAGGGACCTTGAAGCTTTCTTT
CDR3aa: CASRGTPRDLEAFF

v_gene: TRBV5-1
d_gene: .
abundance: .
j_gene: TRBJ2-7
CDR3nt: TGCGCCAGCCGCTTGGCCCAACGGAGGGCGGACGAGCAGTACTTC
CDR3aa: CASRLAQRRADEQYF

v_gene: TRBV30
d_gene: .
abundance: .
j_gene: TRBJ1-6
CDR3nt: TGTGCCTGGAGTGTACTGGCGATAATAGGTTCACCCCTCCACTTT
CDR3aa: CAWSVLAIIGSPLHF

v_gene: TRBV30
d_gene: .
abundance: .
j_gene: TRBJ2-1
CDR3nt: TGTGCCTGGAAAGAAAAAGCCGCCCCTCTAGGGTTCTTC
CDR3aa: CAWKEKAAPLGFF

v_gene: TRBV13
d_gene: TRBD2
abundance: .
j_gene: TRBJ2-3
CDR3nt: TGTGCCAGCAGCTTAAGGCTAGCGGGGGGCACAGATACGCAGTATTTT
CDR3aa: CASSLRLAGGTDTQYF

v_gene: TRBV6-1
d_gene: TRBD1
abundance: .
j_gene: TRBJ2-7
CDR3nt: TGTGCCAGCAGCACATTGACAGGGGGCATCTACGAGCAGTACTTC
CDR3aa: CASSTLTGGIYEQYF

v_gene: TRBV29-1
d_gene: TRBD1
abundance: .
j_gene: TRBJ1-2
CDR3nt: TGCAGCGTTGTCTCAGGGACAGGGGCGATTTCCTATGGCTACACCTTC
CDR3aa: CSVVSGTGAISYGYTF

v_gene: TRBV19
d_gene: TRBD1
abundance: .
j_gene: TRBJ2-2
CDR3nt: TGTGCCAGTAGTACCACAGGGGCAACCGGGGAGCTGTTTTTT
CDR3aa: CASSTTGATGELFF

v_gene: TRBV12-5
d_gene: TRBD2
abundance: .
j_gene: TRBJ2-5
CDR3nt: TGTGCTAGTGGCCCCGGGGGGGGACAAGAGACCCAGTACTTC
CDR3aa: CASGPGGGQETQYF

v_gene: TRBV7-2
d_gene: .
abundance: few
j_gene: TRBJ2-7
CDR3nt: TGTGCCAGCAGCCCAGGGACTCGCTACGAGCAGTACTTC
CDR3aa: CASSPGTRYEQYF

v_gene: TRBV7-6
d_gene: .
abundance: .
j_gene: TRBJ2-3
CDR3nt: TGTGCCAGCAGCTTAGGTTTGGGGGGCACAGATACGCAGTATTTT
CDR3aa: CASSLGLGGTDTQYF

v_gene: TRBV5-1
d_gene: .
abundance: .
j_gene: TRBJ2-1
CDR3nt: TGCGCCAGCAGCCAAAACATAATACGAGGTGATGAGCAGTTCTTC
CDR3aa: CASSQNIIRGDEQFF

v_gene: TRBV6-5
d_gene: .
abundance: .
j_gene: TRBJ1-2
CDR3nt: TGTGCCAGCAGTTACTCCACAGGGAGAGGCTACACCTTC
CDR3aa: CASSYSTGRGYTF

v_gene: TRBV18
d_gene: TRBD2
abundance: .
j_gene: TRBJ2-7
CDR3nt: TGTGCCAGCTCACCAATCGGGACTAGCTCCGAGCAGTACTTC
CDR3aa: CASSPIGTSSEQYF

v_gene: TRBV5-1
d_gene: .
abundance: .
j_gene: TRBJ2-1
CDR3nt: TGCGCCAGCAGCTTGGATCGTGTAGAACTCAATGAGCAGTTCTTC
CDR3aa: CASSLDRVELNEQFF

v_gene: TRBV20-1
d_gene: .
abundance: .
j_gene: TRBJ2-2
CDR3nt: TGCAGTGCCCTCAGCGCCGGGGAGCTGTTTTTT
CDR3aa: CSALSAGELFF

v_gene: TRBV6-1
d_gene: TRBD2
abundance: .
j_gene: TRBJ2-7
CDR3nt: TGTGCCAGCAAGATTAGCGGGGCCAGGGGCTACGAGCAGTACTTC
CDR3aa: CASKISGARGYEQYF

v_gene: TRBV6-5
d_gene: .
abundance: few
j_gene: TRBJ1-5
CDR3nt: TGTGCCAGCAAGGTCAGGGAGGGCAATCAGCCCCAGCATTTT
CDR3aa: CASKVREGNQPQHF

v_gene: TRBV7-2
d_gene: TRBD1
abundance: .
j_gene: TRBJ1-3
CDR3nt: TGTGCCAGCAGCACCCAGACAGGGTCTGGAAACACCATATATTTT
CDR3aa: CASSTQTGSGNTIYF

v_gene: TRBV18
d_gene: .
abundance: .
j_gene: TRBJ2-1
CDR3nt: TGTGCCAGCTCACCACGAGGACTGAATTACAATGAGCAGTTCTTC
CDR3aa: CASSPRGLNYNEQFF